This T cell receptor (beta chain) emerged from a study of blood T cell repertoires in COVID-19. Overall study context: COVID-19 samples collected from the United States, Italy and Spain covered acute and convalescent phases.

The V end lost 2 bases, the J end lost 9 bases, and 11 bases lay between the germline ends. The CDR3 consists of 14 residues. Germline V gene lookup returns CDR1 SGHTA and CDR2 FQGNSA. The protocol was immunoSEQ multiplex PCR, while the TCRdb copy is restricted to in-frame clones and leaves out a portion. The repertoire holds roughly 48,000 clones, with approximately 80% as singletons. V is TRBV7-2 and J is TRBJ1-6; TRBD1 is a possible D gene (5 bases). The receptor comes from a man between 65 and 85 years old with acute or convalescent COVID-19. Material for sequencing was peripheral blood. The CDR3 region has the DNA TGTGCCAGCAGCTTATCAGGGCTGGGTTCACCCCTCCACTTT. Translation: CASSLSGLGSPLHF.